The 8 T cell receptor beta chains presented below share a single source sample, sequenced in a study of post-analysis software for immune sequencing data. Study findings and constraints: Patients showed TRBV5-6, TRBV5-1 and TRBV20-1 among a handful of TRBV segments more frequent than in controls.

Their antigens remain unidentified. Unique molecular identifiers were present in the TCR beta cDNA libraries. TCRdb used MiXCR to reprocess the PCR reads, holding one entry per CDR3 protein. The sample carries about 460,000 distinct CDR3 sequences, around 40% recorded once. Sequencing was carried out using blood. The receptors were gathered from a girl aged 10 to 17 with multiple sclerosis.

This chain connects TRBV27 to TRBJ2-4; 9 nucleotides agree with TRBD2. The DNA matches TRBJ2-7 better at its end, which makes the J call doubtful. Germline CDR1 is MNHEY and CDR2 is SMNVEV (reference sequence). The CDR3 loop spans 17 amino acids. The CDR3 DNA is TGTGCCAGCAGTTTATCGCTTTTTCCTAGCGGGACTTACGAGCAGTACTTC. Translating it yields CASSLSLFPSGTYEQYF.

The chain joins TRBV25-1 to TRBJ2-7; 11 nucleotides line up with TRBD1. Trimming took 3 bases from V and 5 from J; bases not matched to a gene: 6. Germline V CDR1 and CDR2: MGHDK, SYGVNS. This CDR3 region has 15 residues. CDR3 sequence (DNA): TGTGCCAGCAGTGATCCTCGGACAGGGGGCCACGAGCAGTACTTC. The encoded protein is CASSDPRTGGHEQYF.

CDR3 sequence (DNA): TGCAGCGCCGTAAAGGGAACGATCACTGAAGCTTTCTTT. As protein: CSAVKGTITEAFF. The chain is built from TRBV29-1 and TRBJ1-1; D is ambiguous. Per germline, CDR1 SQVTM and CDR2 ANQGSEA. The CDR3 runs to 13 residues. Trimming removed 7 bases from V and 4 bases from J, with 16 bases in between.

The CDR3: CASSSGDGQPQHF. Written as DNA, the CDR3 is TGTGCCAGCAGTTCGGGGGATGGTCAGCCCCAGCATTTT. The chain has TRBV27 and TRBJ1-5; a possible D gene is TRBD1 (5 bases). The CDR3 is made up of 13 amino acids. Germline CDR1 reads MNHEY; CDR2 reads SMNVEV (reference sequence). V was shortened by 4 bases and J by 6 bases, with 10 bases between the two germline ends.

Only one count was recorded for this clonotype. The chain joins TRBV11-1 to TRBJ2-3; 11 nucleotides align to TRBD2. Germline CDR1 is SGHAT and CDR2 is FQDESV (reference sequence). The CDR3 has 21 amino acids. J was trimmed by 2 bases and V by 6 bases; bases with no gene match: 22. This CDR3 reads CASSRPASGRSSGVLTDTQYF. CDR3 in DNA: TGTGCCAGCAGTCGTCCCGCTAGCGGGAGGTCCTCGGGAGTCCTCACAGATACGCAGTATTTT.

The sample holds a few counts of this clonotype. The chain employs TRBV7-3 and TRBJ2-3; D gene unclear. Trimming left V 5 bases short and J 2 bases short, with 14 bases between. Germline CDR1 SGHTA, CDR2 FQGTGA. CDR3 size: 15 residues. The CDR3 here is CASSPRRQLTDTQYF. Written as DNA, the CDR3 is TGTGCCAGCAGCCCCCGCAGACAACTCACAGATACGCAGTATTTT.

V is TRBV19 and J is TRBJ1-5; D ambiguous. V shed 6 bases and J shed 6 bases, with 6 bases lying between them. The CDR3 covers 11 residues. Germline loops: CDR1 LNHDA, CDR2 SQIVND (reference sequence). CDR3 DNA: TGTGCCAGTAGCATCGGTCAGCCCCAGCATTTT. Translation gives CASSIGQPQHF.

This clonotype has a handful of counts. This chain links TRBV12-3 or TRBV12-4 with TRBJ1-6; D remains unclear. The CDR3 length is 14 residues. Trimming pared 6 bases from V and 8 bases from J, leaving 14 bases between. CDR3 bases: TGTGCCAGCAGAGAAGGGTTTTCGGATTCACCCCTCCACTTT. Translation gives CASREGFSDSPLHF.